Listed here are 31 T cell receptor beta chains from one sample, sequenced in a study of T-cell reconstitution after alpha-beta-depleted transplantation in children. Unique molecular identifiers were incorporated during preparation of the TCRbeta library. TCRdb reprocessed the PCR reads via MiXCR and lists one record per CDR3 protein. The table includes about 110,000 distinct CDR3 sequences, approximately 6.4% detected once. Material: PBMCs, mostly from graft donor cells, obtained 360 days after TCRalphabeta/CD19-depleted stem cell transplant. These receptors were obtained from a male patient under 10 years old who had a stem cell transplant for acute lymphoblastic leukemia, so the T cells may come from the graft donor.

In its sample, this clonotype was seen many times. This chain connects TRBV29-1 to TRBJ2-6, with a tentative D call TRBD2 (6 bases). The CDR3 is made up of 13 amino acids. Germline CDR1 reads SQVTM; CDR2 reads ANQGSEA. V lost 7 bases and J 11 bases, leaving 18 bases between the germline ends. CDR3 DNA sequence: TGCAGCGCTGTCTTCAGATGGGGGGACGTCCTGACTTTC. It encodes CSAVFRWGDVLTF.

The chain is built from TRBV7-9 and TRBJ2-1; 7 nucleotides match TRBD2. With 2 bases clipped from V and 4 bases from J, the junction kept 5 bases outside the gene matches. The CDR3 is 15 residues long. The germline CDR1 and CDR2 sequences are SEHNR and FQNEAQ (reference sequence). CDR3: CASSLPGRLYNEQFF. DNA of the CDR3: TGTGCCAGCAGCTTACCCGGGAGGCTATACAATGAGCAGTTCTTC.

This clonotype has only a few counts. The chain is built from TRBV14 and TRBJ2-2; no clear D gene. Looked up from germline, CDR1 is SGHDN and CDR2 is FVKESK. This CDR3 region has 15 residues. V shed 1 base and J shed 2 bases, with 8 bases lying between them. This CDR3 reads CASSQVRPNTGELFF. CDR3 nucleotide sequence: TGTGCCAGCAGCCAAGTGAGGCCAAACACCGGGGAGCTGTTTTTT.

The chain recombines TRBV7-3 with TRBJ2-1; 8 bases are shared with TRBD2. V dropped 5 bases and J dropped 6; count of bases not matched to a gene: 15. Germline CDR1 is SGHTA and CDR2 is FQGTGA. The CDR3 runs 17 residues. CDR3: CASSQGLARRNSNEQFF. The CDR3 region has the DNA TGTGCCAGCAGCCAAGGACTAGCCCGGCGGAACTCCAATGAGCAGTTCTTC.

This clonotype was observed at least ten times. The chain couples TRBV4-3 to TRBJ2-5; 11 bases align to TRBD2. The CDR3 covers 15 residues. The germline gives CDR1 LGHNA, CDR2 YSLEER. V gave up 1 base and J gave up 5 bases; unmatched junction bases: 3. The DNA for the CDR3 is TGCGCCAGCAGCCAAGGGACTAGCGGGTGGGAGACCCAGTACTTC. Amino acids: CASSQGTSGWETQYF.

The chain combines TRBV7-3 with TRBJ2-1; 10 bases line up with TRBD1. Germline assignment: CDR1 SGHTA and CDR2 FQGTGA. The CDR3 consists of 16 residues. V dropped 0 bases and J dropped 6; count of bases not matched to a gene: 5. CDR3 sequence reads: CASSLTGQGVGNEQFF. CDR3 bases: TGTGCCAGCAGCTTAACAGGACAGGGGGTAGGCAATGAGCAGTTCTTC.

This clonotype was recorded many times. This sequence joins TRBV4-1 and TRBJ2-3; TRBD2 matches 10 bases. The germline V gene has CDR1 MGHRA and CDR2 YSYEKL. The J segment lost 2 bases and the V segment lost 2 bases, leaving 4 bases of the junction unmatched. The CDR3 has 16 residues. CDR3 DNA sequence: TGCGCCAGCAGCCAACGACTAGCGGGTATCACAGATACGCAGTATTTT. Translating gives CASSQRLAGITDTQYF.

Many counts were recorded for this clonotype. The chain recombines TRBV2 with TRBJ2-7; 10 bases are a match to TRBD1. V lost 6 bases and J lost 5; bases outside the gene matches: 7. The CDR3 totals 14 residues. CDR1 is SNHLY and CDR2 is FYNNEI in the germline V gene. DNA for the CDR3: TGTGCCAGCAGGCCGGGACAGGGGATCCACGAGCAGTACTTC. Amino acid sequence: CASRPGQGIHEQYF.

In this sample, this clonotype turned up many times. The V and J genes are TRBV9 and TRBJ2-2; D is undetermined. This CDR3 contains 13 residues. Germline V gives CDR1 SGDLS, CDR2 YYNGEE. V was shortened by 0 bases and J by 5 bases, with 5 bases between the two germline ends. The CDR3 DNA reads TGTGCCAGCAGCGTAGTAAGAACCGGGGAGCTGTTTTTT. Translation gives CASSVVRTGELFF. Variable domain in full (rest from reference TRBV9 and TRBJ2-2): DSGVTQTPKHLITATGQRVTLRCSPRSGDLSVYWYQQSLDQGLQFLIQYYNGEERAKGNILERFSAQQFPDLHSELNLSSLELGDSALYFCASSVVRTGELFFGEGSRLTVL.

The V gene is TRBV11-2, the J gene TRBJ2-3; D remains ambiguous. Germline V CDR1 and CDR2: SGHAT, FQNNGV. The CDR3 has 13 amino acids. V was trimmed by 3 bases and J by 0 bases, leaving 4 bases between them. In DNA form, the CDR3 reads TGTGCCAGCAGCTTCGAAAGCACAGATACGCAGTATTTT. This sequence encodes CASSFESTDTQYF.

This clonotype was seen a handful of times. This sequence joins TRBV4-3 and TRBJ2-1; 9 bases are a match to TRBD2. The CDR3 has 17 amino acids. V dropped 4 bases and J dropped 0; count of bases not matched to a gene: 7. Per germline, CDR1 LGHNA and CDR2 YSLEER. The CDR3 DNA reads as TGCGCCAGCAGCCGATTTCTAGCGGGGAGCTCCTACAATGAGCAGTTCTTC. Amino acids: CASSRFLAGSSYNEQFF.

The chain combines TRBV7-2 with TRBJ2-5; 11 bases map to TRBD1. CDR3 size: 16 residues. J was trimmed by 5 bases and V by 6 bases; bases with no gene match: 11. Germline lookup yields CDR1 SGHTA and CDR2 FQGNSA. The CDR3 region is CASRSPGQGEGETQYF. CDR3 DNA sequence: TGTGCCAGCAGATCTCCGGGACAGGGGGAGGGGGAGACCCAGTACTTC.

This clonotype was seen a handful of times. The J gene is TRBJ1-1, the V gene TRBV5-6; TRBD1 matches at 7 bases. Germline CDR1 is SGHDT and CDR2 is YYEEEE. V lost 0 bases to trimming and J lost 3 bases; unmatched junction nucleotides: 11. The CDR3 length is 17 residues. The CDR3 loop is CASSLEVGGAGYTEAFF. Here the CDR3 DNA reads TGTGCCAGCAGCTTGGAGGTAGGGGGCGCTGGTTACACTGAAGCTTTCTTT.

At least ten counts were recorded for this clonotype. The chain has TRBV4-3 and TRBJ2-3, with D possibly being TRBD2 (5 bases). This CDR3 comprises 15 residues. V lost 1 base, J lost 6 bases, and 14 bases lay in between. The germline gives CDR1 LGHNA, CDR2 YSLEER. The CDR3 protein is CASSQVTGSRDTQYF. The CDR3 DNA reads TGCGCCAGCAGCCAAGTAACGGGGTCCCGGGATACGCAGTATTTT.

This clonotype was seen at least ten times. The rearrangement joins TRBV12-3 or TRBV12-4 to TRBJ2-2, with D hard to call. V was trimmed by 3 bases and J by 4 bases, leaving 3 bases between them. The CDR3 covers 12 residues. This CDR3 is CASSFVTGELFF. For the CDR3, the DNA is TGTGCCAGCAGTTTTGTCACCGGGGAGCTGTTTTTT.

The chain is built from TRBV11-2 and TRBJ2-5; TRBD2 aligns across 8 bases. Germline CDR1 reads SGHAT; CDR2 reads FQNNGV. This CDR3 has 14 amino acids. The V and J ends lost 4 bases and 5 bases, in that order; junction bases with no gene match: 6. The CDR3 loop is CASSSASGWETQYF. As DNA, the CDR3 is TGTGCCAGCAGCTCCGCTAGCGGGTGGGAGACCCAGTACTTC.

V usage is TRBV11-1 and J usage is TRBJ2-7; 16 bases match TRBD2. Germline CDR1 is SGHAT and CDR2 is FQDESV (reference sequence). V dropped 5 bases and J dropped 4; count of bases not matched to a gene: 11. The CDR3 contains 18 residues. CDR3 sequence reads: CASSPFPGLAGGPYEQYF. The CDR3 DNA follows: TGTGCCAGCAGCCCTTTCCCGGGACTAGCGGGAGGGCCTTACGAGCAGTACTTC.

This clonotype was found many times. The chain employs TRBV4-2 and TRBJ1-5; the D is unclear. Germline CDR1 LGHNA, CDR2 YNFKEQ. V was shortened by 6 bases and J by 4 bases, with 16 bases between the two germline ends. The CDR3 sequence is 15 residues long. This chain's CDR3 is CASSRGSGRNQPQHF. Written as DNA, the CDR3 is TGTGCCAGCAGTCGAGGCTCCGGGAGGAATCAGCCCCAGCATTTT.

This clonotype was counted ten times or more. The chain carries TRBV27 and TRBJ1-5; D gene ambiguous. The CDR3 is made up of 14 amino acids. The germline gives CDR1 MNHEY, CDR2 SMNVEV (reference sequence). The V gene lost 0 bases and the J gene lost 4 bases, with 7 bases spanning the gap. In DNA form, the CDR3 reads TGTGCCAGCAGTTTATCGCTAGGAAATCAGCCCCAGCATTTT. This translates into CASSLSLGNQPQHF.

This clonotype was seen only a few times. V gene TRBV25-1 combines with J gene TRBJ2-3, with no clear D. Germline lookup yields CDR1 MGHDK and CDR2 SYGVNS. The CDR3 length is 14 residues. Trimming took off 3 bases at V and 2 bases at J, with 9 bases between the two ends. The CDR3 sequence is CASSDWDPTDTQYF. The CDR3 DNA follows: TGTGCCAGCAGTGACTGGGATCCCACAGATACGCAGTATTTT.

The CDR3 DNA reads TGTGCCAGCAGCTTGCGCGTCTCGAAGGGGGAGACCCAGTACTTC. Translating gives CASSLRVSKGETQYF. The V call is TRBV7-2, the J call TRBJ2-5; D might be TRBD1 (5 bases). The CDR3 is made up of 15 amino acids. Trimming cost V 3 bases and J 5 bases, with 16 bases left between them. Germline lookup yields CDR1 SGHTA and CDR2 FQGNSA.

V is TRBV30 and J is TRBJ1-1; D not resolved. Deletions cut 3 bases from V and 4 bases from J, with 15 bases between. The CDR3 is made up of 14 amino acids. Germline V gene lookup returns CDR1 GTSNPN and CDR2 SVGIG (reference sequence). CDR3 coding DNA: TGTGCCTGGAGCCCCGTGTCCGCGGGCACTGAAGCTTTCTTT. It codes for CAWSPVSAGTEAFF.

This clonotype has at least ten counts. This chain connects TRBV28 to TRBJ2-6; a weak D match, TRBD2 (5 bases). Trimming cost V 5 bases and J 0 bases, with 11 bases left between them. The CDR3 runs to 16 residues. Per the germline V gene, CDR1 is MDHEN and CDR2 is SYDVKM. The CDR3 bases are TGTGCCAGCAGTCCCGGGGTCTACTCTGGGGCCAACGTCCTGACTTTC. Amino acids: CASSPGVYSGANVLTF.

This clonotype was found many times. This chain joins TRBV7-2 and TRBJ2-4; 7 bases fit TRBD1. V lost 6 bases and J lost 6; bases outside the gene matches: 5. The germline CDR1 and CDR2 sequences are SGHTA and FQGNSA. The CDR3 is 13 amino acids. CDR3 amino acids: CASRQGGRNIQYF. CDR3 bases: TGTGCCAGCAGGCAAGGGGGCAGAAACATTCAGTACTTC.

This clonotype came up many times. The chain carries TRBV5-1 and TRBJ2-5, with D unresolved. Trimming shortened V by 6 bases and J by 3 bases, and 6 bases separated the two germline ends. The CDR3 totals 11 residues. The V gene's germline CDR1 is SGHRS and CDR2 YFSETQ. The CDR3 region is CASIFKETQYF. CDR3 coding DNA: TGCGCCAGCATCTTTAAAGAGACCCAGTACTTC.

This clonotype was recorded at least ten times. V gene TRBV4-3 combines with J gene TRBJ2-1, with D uncertain. The CDR3 covers 15 residues. The V end was cut by 0 bases, the J end by 1 base, with 7 bases between. Germline CDR1 and CDR2: LGHNA and YSLEER. For the CDR3, the DNA is TGCGCCAGCAGCCAAGATCGGGTATCCTACAATGAGCAGTTCTTC. Amino acids: CASSQDRVSYNEQFF.

The chain links TRBV5-5 to TRBJ1-3; D remains ambiguous. There are 15 residues in the CDR3. Per germline, CDR1 SGHKS and CDR2 YYEKEE (reference sequence). V lost 6 bases and J 0 bases, leaving 13 bases between the germline ends. The CDR3 reads CASTPLEFSGNTIYF. CDR3 nucleotides: TGTGCCAGCACCCCCTTGGAGTTCTCTGGAAACACCATATATTTT.

In its sample, this clonotype was seen many times. The J gene is TRBJ1-6, the V gene TRBV9; 7 nucleotides match TRBD1. Germline V gene lookup returns CDR1 SGDLS and CDR2 YYNGEE. Losses at the gene ends were 4 bases for V and 8 bases for J; bases not matched to a gene: 18. This CDR3 is built from 18 residues. The CDR3 protein is CASSPALIVQGPHSPLHF. For the CDR3, the DNA is TGTGCCAGCAGCCCAGCACTCATTGTACAGGGGCCTCATTCACCCCTCCACTTT.

Concerning this clonotype itself: Germline and junction disagree at one end, which may indicate a read error. The CDR3 DNA follows: TGCGCCAGCAGCCAAGCAGGGCTCTCTAAGTATGGCTACACCTTC. Amino acids: CASSQAGLSKYGYTF. V is TRBV4-3 and J is TRBJ1-2; a possible D gene is TRBD1 (5 bases). Germline V gives CDR1 LGHNA, CDR2 YSLEER. The CDR3 totals 15 residues.

This clonotype was seen repeatedly, ten times or more. The chain has TRBV10-3 and TRBJ2-2, with 14 bases matching TRBD2. The CDR3 consists of 17 residues. From germline, CDR1 is ENHRY and CDR2 SYGVKD. V was pared by 4 bases and J by 5 bases, with 6 bases of the junction left unmatched. The CDR3 DNA sequence: TGTGCCATCAGTGGGACCGGGACTAGCGGGAGAACCGGGGAGCTGTTTTTT. It is translated as CAISGTGTSGRTGELFF.

This clonotype was recorded at least ten times. The chain has TRBV6-2 or TRBV6-3 and TRBJ2-2; D remains unclear. Germline CDR1 MNHEY, CDR2 SVGEGT. The CDR3 length is 10 residues. V was shortened by 5 bases and J by 6 bases, with 1 base between the two germline ends. In nucleotides, the CDR3 is TGTGCCAGCAGTGCCGGGGAGCTGTTTTTT. Residues: CASSAGELFF.